A single sample gave rise to the 26 T cell receptor beta chains below, sequenced in a study of identical twins. TCRdb ran MiXCR on the 5' RACE reads and lists one entry per CDR3 protein. The data show 200,000 to 250,000 distinct CDR3 sequences, 10% seen once. Sequencing was performed on memory T cells sorted from blood. These receptors were taken from a man between 50 and 59 years old in good health.

This clonotype was found many times. The chain carries TRBV6-5 and TRBJ2-7; tentatively, D is TRBD1 (6 bases). The V gene lost 0 bases and the J gene lost 6 bases, with 12 bases spanning the gap. Germline values: CDR1 MNHEY, CDR2 SVGAGI. This CDR3 comprises 14 residues. CDR3 in amino acids: CASSYSGGWGEQYF. In DNA form, the CDR3 reads TGTGCCAGCAGTTACTCAGGGGGATGGGGCGAGCAGTACTTC.

This clonotype was observed at least ten times. The chain has TRBV5-1 and TRBJ2-7; D unclear. The V gene lost 1 base and the J gene lost 6 bases, with 8 bases spanning the gap. CDR1 and CDR2 from the germline V gene are SGHRS and YFSETQ. The CDR3 runs 12 residues. CDR3 protein: CASSLNLREQYF. The CDR3 DNA follows: TGCGCCAGCAGCTTGAACTTGCGCGAGCAGTACTTC.

This clonotype has a handful of counts. The genes are TRBV7-2 and TRBJ2-5, with D tentatively TRBD1 (5 bases). The germline CDR1 and CDR2 sequences are SGHTA and FQGNSA. V was shortened by 0 bases and J by 4 bases, with 12 bases between the two germline ends. This CDR3 comprises 15 residues. As DNA, the CDR3 is TGTGCCAGCAGCTTAGCGGGGCTAGGAACAGAGACCCAGTACTTC. Translating gives CASSLAGLGTETQYF.

This chain joins TRBV6-5 and TRBJ1-6; D gene ambiguous. V shed 0 bases and J shed 0 bases, with 6 bases lying between them. The CDR3 consists of 16 residues. The germline CDR1 and CDR2 sequences are MNHEY and SVGAGI. The CDR3 sequence is CASSYSQSSYNSPLHF. The CDR3 region has the DNA TGTGCCAGCAGTTACTCACAGAGCTCCTATAATTCACCCCTCCACTTT.

This clonotype occurred a few times. This chain links TRBV24-1 with TRBJ2-7, with TRBD1 identical over 7 bases. The CDR3 consists of 14 residues. V was clipped by 5 bases and J by 0 bases; unmatched bases: 3. Germline values: CDR1 KGHDR, CDR2 SFDVKD. The CDR3 spells CATSGQGSSYEQYF. The DNA for the CDR3 is TGTGCCACCAGTGGACAGGGAAGCTCCTACGAGCAGTACTTC.

This clonotype was counted between two and nine times. The CDR3 here is CASSGGQADTQYF. The CDR3 DNA is TGTGCCAGCAGCGGGGGGCAGGCAGATACGCAGTATTTT. The J gene is TRBJ2-3, the V gene TRBV9, with D possibly TRBD1 on 6 matching bases. CDR1 and CDR2 from the germline V gene are SGDLS and YYNGEE. The V and J ends lost 3 bases and 4 bases respectively, with 9 bases between them. This CDR3 is built from 13 residues.

This clonotype was counted a few times. The chain joins TRBV6-1 to TRBJ2-7; D may be TRBD1 (6 bases). From germline, CDR1 is MNHNS and CDR2 SASEGT. This CDR3 is built from 14 residues. Trimming removed 7 bases from V and 2 bases from J, with 15 bases in between. The CDR3, as DNA: TGTGCCAGCACCTACAGGGTACCGCCCTACGAGCAGTACTTC. It encodes CASTYRVPPYEQYF.

The CDR3 here is CASSQDQGHREQYF. In nucleotides, the CDR3 is TGCGCCAGCAGCCAAGATCAGGGACACCGGGAGCAGTACTTC. This chain connects TRBV4-3 to TRBJ2-7; the D gene is possibly TRBD1 (6 bases). This CDR3 contains 14 residues. Trimming took 0 bases from V and 7 from J, leaving 13 bases between them. Germline CDR1 LGHNA, CDR2 YSLEER.

The V gene is TRBV19, the J gene TRBJ1-4, with 9 bases that match TRBD1. After removal of 5 bases from V and 7 bases from J, the junction contained 8 bases not matched to a gene. The CDR3 length is 15 residues. CDR1 and CDR2 from the germline V gene are LNHDA and SQIVND (reference sequence). The CDR3 reads CASSPNRGRGEKLFF. Written as DNA, the CDR3 is TGTGCCAGTAGTCCCAACAGGGGGCGCGGTGAAAAACTGTTTTTT.

This clonotype was seen at least ten times. This chain joins TRBV7-8 and TRBJ2-5; D is perhaps TRBD2 (5 bases). V lost 2 bases to trimming and J lost 4 bases, with 11 bases between them. Per the germline V gene, CDR1 is SGHVS and CDR2 is FQNEAQ. The CDR3 covers 14 residues. CDR3 protein: CASSLFSVLETQYF. The CDR3 bases are TGTGCCAGCAGCTTATTTAGCGTTCTAGAGACCCAGTACTTC.

This clonotype was found a few times. The V and J genes are TRBV7-2 and TRBJ2-3; 8 positions match TRBD1. The CDR3 extends over 18 amino acids. The V segment lost 0 bases and the J segment 1 base; nucleotides outside the gene matches: 9. Germline CDR1 SGHTA, CDR2 FQGNSA. The CDR3 DNA follows: TGTGCCAGCAGCTTAGCGCAGTTGGGACAGGTCGGCACAGATACGCAGTATTTT. Translation gives CASSLAQLGQVGTDTQYF.

At least ten counts were recorded for this clonotype. The chain uses TRBV4-2 and TRBJ2-5; 11 bases align to TRBD1. The CDR3 sequence is 16 residues long. V lost 3 bases, J lost 1 base, and 4 bases stayed unmatched. Per germline, CDR1 LGHNA and CDR2 YNFKEQ. The CDR3 here is CASSHGTGGSQETQYF. In DNA form, the CDR3 reads TGTGCCAGCAGCCATGGGACAGGGGGTAGCCAAGAGACCCAGTACTTC.

The J gene is TRBJ1-1, the V gene TRBV2; 7 positions match TRBD1. Germline CDR1 reads SNHLY; CDR2 reads FYNNEI. Unmatched junction bases numbered 5, after V lost 5 bases and J lost 8 bases. The CDR3 runs to 12 residues. The CDR3 loop reads CASSISTGEAFF. The CDR3 DNA is TGTGCCAGCAGTATTTCGACAGGGGAAGCTTTCTTT.

V is TRBV7-9 and J is TRBJ1-1; D is unclear. CDR3 length: 15 amino acids. Germline CDR1 reads SEHNR; CDR2 reads FQNEAQ (reference sequence). The V end was cut by 5 bases, the J end by 0 bases, with 13 bases between. CDR3 bases: TGTGCCAGCAGCCCAAAGACAAGACTGAACACTGAAGCTTTCTTT. Translating it yields CASSPKTRLNTEAFF. Together with reference TRBV7-9 and TRBJ1-1, the CDR3 gives the full variable domain: DTGVSQNPRHKITKRGQNVTFRCDPISEHNRLYWYRQTLGQGPEFLTYFQNEAQLEKSRLLSDRFSAERPKGSFSTLEIQRTEQGDSAMYLCASSPKTRLNTEAFFGQGTRLTVV.

This clonotype occurred a few times. The chain is built from TRBV7-2 and TRBJ2-5; 9 nucleotides agree with TRBD1. CDR3 length: 15 residues. With V trimmed by 3 bases and J by 4 bases, 6 bases remained unmatched. CDR1 is SGHTA, CDR2 FQGNSA, per germline. This CDR3 is CASSFWTGVGETQYF. The DNA for the CDR3 is TGTGCCAGCAGCTTCTGGACAGGGGTGGGAGAGACCCAGTACTTC. Full variable domain (missing parts from reference TRBV7-2 and TRBJ2-5): GAGVSQSPSNKVTEKGKDVELRCDPISGHTALYWYRQSLGQGLEFLIYFQGNSAPDKSGLPSDRFSAERTGGSVSTLTIQRTQQEDSAVYLCASSFWTGVGETQYFGPGTRLLVL.

As concerns this clonotype: A read error may explain this, as a much larger clone is one base away. The chain uses TRBV20-1 and TRBJ2-1; TRBD2 aligns across 7 bases. There are 13 residues in the CDR3. Germline values: CDR1 DFQATT, CDR2 SNEGSKA (reference sequence). As DNA, the CDR3 is TGCAGTGCTAGAGGCGGGAGCAACAATGAGCAGTTATTC. Translated: CSARGGSNNEQLF.

The sample holds a few counts of this clonotype. The CDR3 sequence is CSARDRTREKLFF. For the CDR3, the DNA is TGCAGTGCTAGAGACAGAACTCGGGAAAAACTGTTTTTT. The gene calls are TRBV20-1 and TRBJ1-4, with D uncertain. The CDR3 sequence is 13 residues long. V lost 0 bases and J 8 bases, leaving 10 bases between the germline ends. From germline, CDR1 is DFQATT and CDR2 SNEGSKA (reference sequence).

This clonotype was seen a handful of times. J is TRBJ2-7 and V is TRBV20-1; TRBD2 matches 11 bases. Germline values: CDR1 DFQATT, CDR2 SNEGSKA (reference sequence). V lost 3 bases to trimming and J lost 0 bases; unmatched junction nucleotides: 1. The CDR3 runs 14 residues. DNA for the CDR3: TGCAGTGCTAGGACTAGCGGGACCTCCTACGAGCAGTACTTC. Encoded protein: CSARTSGTSYEQYF.

This clonotype was seen at least ten times. The chain joins TRBV6-5 to TRBJ1-1, with D maybe TRBD1 (5 bases). With 2 bases removed from V and 4 bases from J, the gap between germline ends came to 14 bases. CDR3 length equals 15 residues. CDR1 is MNHEY, CDR2 SVGAGI, per germline. As DNA, the CDR3 is TGTGCCAGCAGTTACGGCCGGCAGGGCGCCACTGAAGCTTTCTTT. Its translation is CASSYGRQGATEAFF.

Many counts were recorded for this clonotype. J is TRBJ2-2 and V is TRBV20-1; 8 nucleotides agree with TRBD2. CDR1 and CDR2 (germline): DFQATT, SNEGSKA (reference sequence). V trimming: 1 base; J trimming: 2 bases; junction bases outside the gene matches: 3. The length of the CDR3 is 15 residues. The CDR3 loop reads CSARGTSRNTGELFF. CDR3 sequence (DNA): TGCAGTGCTAGAGGGACTAGCAGAAACACCGGGGAGCTGTTTTTT.

This clonotype was observed at least ten times. CDR3 DNA: TGTGCCTGGAGTCGACAGGGGAATCAGCCCCAGCATTTT. It translates to CAWSRQGNQPQHF. This sequence joins TRBV30 and TRBJ1-5; 8 bases map to TRBD1. Germline V gene sequence: CDR1 GTSNPN, CDR2 SVGIG (reference sequence). After removal of 2 bases from V and 4 bases from J, the junction contained 1 base not matched to a gene. The CDR3 runs to 13 residues.

With respect to this clonotype: A much larger clone differs from this one at a single base, so this may be a read error. The V gene is TRBV5-6, the J gene TRBJ1-4; 8 bases agree with TRBD1. Germline loops: CDR1 SGHDT, CDR2 YYEEEE. The CDR3 is 15 residues long. The CDR3 DNA sequence: TGTGCCAGCAGCACCTCCGGACAGGGCGGTGAAAGACTGTTTTTT. As protein: CASSTSGQGGERLFF.

This clonotype was observed at least ten times. V and J are TRBV20-1 and TRBJ2-1, with TRBD2 matching 7 bases. With V trimmed by 3 bases and J by 3 bases, 2 bases remained unmatched. This CDR3 contains 13 residues. Germline loops: CDR1 DFQATT, CDR2 SNEGSKA (reference sequence). As DNA, the CDR3 is TGCAGTGCTAGTAGCGGGTTCTACAATGAGCAGTTCTTC. Translated, it gives CSASSGFYNEQFF.

The chain couples TRBV3-1 to TRBJ2-3; tentatively, D is TRBD2 (5 bases). The CDR3 is 14 residues long. Germline lookup yields CDR1 LGHDT and CDR2 YNNKEL (reference sequence). V lost 3 bases, J lost 1 base, and 8 bases lay in between. CDR3 DNA: TGTGCCAGCAGCCACAGCGGCCGCACAGATACGCAGTATTTT. Protein: CASSHSGRTDTQYF.

The chain carries TRBV20-1 and TRBJ1-6; 7 bases are a match to TRBD1. The J segment lost 7 bases and the V segment lost 0 bases, leaving 6 bases of the junction unmatched. From germline, CDR1 is DFQATT and CDR2 SNEGSKA (reference sequence). The CDR3 contains 15 residues. CDR3 amino acids: CSARDFQGENSPLHF. In DNA form, the CDR3 reads TGCAGTGCTAGAGATTTTCAGGGGGAGAATTCACCCCTCCACTTT.

The CDR3 loop is CASRGTGGWNTIYF. The CDR3 nucleotides are TGTGCCAGCAGAGGGACAGGGGGCTGGAACACCATATATTTT. The chain is built from TRBV12-3 or TRBV12-4 and TRBJ1-3, with 12 nucleotides matching TRBD1. The ends lost 6 bases at V and 7 bases at J; junction bases unmatched: 4. This CDR3 is 14 amino acids long.